These T cell receptor beta chains were read from a single sample in a study of cytomegalovirus exposure and HLA in healthy donors. TCRdb's copy holds only in-frame clones and misses some; the assay was immunoSEQ multiplex PCR. This sample contains around 140,000 clones. The material sequenced was PBMCs. The receptors derive from a middle-aged woman in good health and CMV-seropositive. Both conserved end residues are part of each CDR3. The D gene is left open where the match is weak.

D: .; V: TRBV30; J: TRBJ1-1; DNA: TGTGCCTGGAGTGTTAAACAGGCGAACACTGAAGCTTTCTTT; CDR3: CAWSVKQANTEAFF
D: .; V: TRBV29-1; J: TRBJ2-1; DNA: TGCAGCACAAGGCGGGCTCTAAGGTCTAGCTCCTACAATGAGCAGTTCTTC; CDR3: CSTRRALRSSSYNEQFF
D: .; V: TRBV15; J: TRBJ1-5; DNA: TGTGCCACCAGCTGGCCGGGTGATCAGCCCCAGCATTTT; CDR3: CATSWPGDQPQHF
D: TRBD2; V: TRBV10-3; J: TRBJ2-7; DNA: TGTGCCATCAGTGAGTCGGGTGGCGGGAGCGAGCAGTACTTC; CDR3: CAISESGGGSEQYF
D: TRBD2; V: TRBV10-3; J: TRBJ2-1; DNA: TGTGCCACCGGGACTAGCGGGAATGAGCAGTTCTTC; CDR3: CATGTSGNEQFF
D: .; V: TRBV10-1; J: TRBJ2-1; DNA: TGCGCCAGAAAATCCCTATCTAGCTGTTGGGTTTACAATGAGCAGTTCTTC; CDR3: CARKSLSSCWVYNEQFF
D: TRBD1; V: TRBV10-3; J: TRBJ1-2; DNA: TGTGCCATCAGTGAGGACAGGGTGGGAGGCTACACCTTC; CDR3: CAISEDRVGGYTF
D: TRBD2; V: TRBV9; J: TRBJ2-5; DNA: TGTGCCAGCAGAGTTCGACAGACGCCGGGACTAGCGGGAGGGCTAGAGAGCCAGTACTTC; CDR3: CASRVRQTPGLAGGLESQYF
D: TRBD1; V: TRBV19; J: TRBJ2-5; DNA: TGTGCCAGTAGTATGGAATCCGGGACAGGACAAGAGACCCAGTACTTC; CDR3: CASSMESGTGQETQYF
D: .; V: TRBV7-9; J: TRBJ1-4; DNA: TGTGCCAGCAGCTTAACTACAATTAATGAAAAACTGTTTTTT; CDR3: CASSLTTINEKLFF
D: .; V: TRBV18; J: TRBJ2-3; DNA: TGTGCCAGCTCCACGTCGGGGTTGGGAGATACGCAGTATTTT; CDR3: CASSTSGLGDTQYF
D: .; V: TRBV19; J: TRBJ1-1; DNA: TGTGCCAGTAGTATACCTCTGAACACTGAAGCTTTCTTT; CDR3: CASSIPLNTEAFF
D: TRBD1; V: TRBV9; J: TRBJ1-1; DNA: TGTGCCAGCAGCGGGCCTGACAGGGTGGGAGCTTTCTTT; CDR3: CASSGPDRVGAFF
D: TRBD2; V: TRBV11-2; J: TRBJ2-5; DNA: TGTGCCAGCAGCTTGCAACTACTAGCGGGAGAGACCCAGTACTTC; CDR3: CASSLQLLAGETQYF
D: .; V: TRBV27; J: TRBJ1-2; DNA: TGTGCCAGCAGTTATCGGGGGGCCAACTATGGCTACACCTTC; CDR3: CASSYRGANYGYTF
D: TRBD2; V: TRBV6-5; J: TRBJ2-7; DNA: TGTGCCAGCAGTTACATCCCCAGCGGGAGTACGTACGAGCAGTACTTC; CDR3: CASSYIPSGSTYEQYF
D: TRBD1; V: TRBV5-4; J: TRBJ1-1; DNA: TGTGCCAGCAGCTTGGGACAGGGGTGGTACACTGAAGCTTTCTTT; CDR3: CASSLGQGWYTEAFF
D: .; V: TRBV7-2; J: TRBJ2-3; DNA: TGTGCCAGCAGCTTAGCAGAACCCTGGATCGGGACGCAGTATTTT; CDR3: CASSLAEPWIGTQYF
D: .; V: TRBV5-1; J: TRBJ2-1; DNA: TGCGCCAGCAGCTTGGCCGAGGGATACAATGAGCAGTTCTTC; CDR3: CASSLAEGYNEQFF
D: .; V: TRBV7-2; J: TRBJ1-5; DNA: TGTGCCAGCAGCCAGGGGTCGGGATGGGGACAGCCCCAGCATTTT; CDR3: CASSQGSGWGQPQHF
D: .; V: TRBV5-4; J: TRBJ1-4; DNA: TGTGCCAGCAGCTGGACAAAGGCAGGGACTGATGAAAAACTGTTTTTT; CDR3: CASSWTKAGTDEKLFF
D: TRBD2; V: TRBV9; J: TRBJ2-7; DNA: TGTGCCATGGAAAACTGGCGGGAGGCGACCTACGAGCAGTACTTC; CDR3: CAMENWREATYEQYF
D: TRBD1; V: TRBV11-2; J: TRBJ2-7; DNA: TGTGCCAGCACCTTTGACAGGGCCTCCTACGAGCAGTACTTC; CDR3: CASTFDRASYEQYF
D: TRBD1; V: TRBV5-6; J: TRBJ2-2; DNA: TGTGCCAGCAGCTTGGAGGGACAGGGGATGAACACCGGGGAGCTGTTTTTT; CDR3: CASSLEGQGMNTGELFF
D: .; V: TRBV18; J: TRBJ2-6; DNA: TGTGCCAGCCCCAGGAGGGGTGGGGCCAACGTCCTGACTTTC; CDR3: CASPRRGGANVLTF
D: TRBD1; V: TRBV7-9; J: TRBJ1-1; DNA: TGTGCCAGCAGCCCCGGTCAAAACGAGGGGGCGAGGGACACTGAAGCTTTCTTT; CDR3: CASSPGQNEGARDTEAFF
D: TRBD1; V: TRBV7-8; J: TRBJ2-7; DNA: TGTGCCAGCAGCCTACCGGGTCAGGGGGCTCGGGAGCAGTACTTC; CDR3: CASSLPGQGAREQYF
D: .; V: TRBV6-1; J: TRBJ1-2; DNA: TGTGCCAGCACAAACACAGGACCGCTCTATGGCTACACCTTC; CDR3: CASTNTGPLYGYTF
D: TRBD1; V: TRBV14; J: TRBJ2-2; DNA: TGTGCCAGCAGCCAAGATGTCGGGACAGCAAACACCGGGGAGCTGTTTTTT; CDR3: CASSQDVGTANTGELFF
D: .; V: TRBV7-2; J: TRBJ1-3; DNA: TGTGCCAGCAGCAAACCAGGGGTGTATGGAAACACCATATATTTT; CDR3: CASSKPGVYGNTIYF
D: .; V: TRBV7-8; J: TRBJ2-7; DNA: TGTGCCAGCAGCTATAATACAGGCACCTCCTACGAGCAGTACTTC; CDR3: CASSYNTGTSYEQYF
D: .; V: TRBV19; J: TRBJ2-7; DNA: TGTGCCAGTAGTCACCCAGGGGCGGTGACCTACGAGCAGTACTTC; CDR3: CASSHPGAVTYEQYF
D: .; V: TRBV9; J: TRBJ1-4; DNA: TGTGCCAGCAGCGTACAGGACAATAGAAATGAAAAACTGTTTTTT; CDR3: CASSVQDNRNEKLFF
D: TRBD2; V: TRBV30; J: TRBJ2-1; DNA: TGTGCCTGGAGTAACGGGCTAGCGGGTGCCTCCTACAATGAGCAGTTCTTC; CDR3: CAWSNGLAGASYNEQFF
D: TRBD1; V: TRBV11-2; J: TRBJ2-5; DNA: TGTGCCAGCAGTCGGACAGGGCGGGAGACCCAGTACTTC; CDR3: CASSRTGRETQYF
D: TRBD1; V: TRBV13; J: TRBJ2-7; DNA: TGTGCCAGCAGCTCTACGACAGGGATTTCCTACGAGCAGTACTTC; CDR3: CASSSTTGISYEQYF
D: TRBD1; V: TRBV9; J: TRBJ2-7; DNA: TGTGCCAGCGGGACAGGGTCCTACGAGCAGTACTTC; CDR3: CASGTGSYEQYF
D: .; V: TRBV11-2; J: TRBJ1-1; DNA: TGTGCCAGCAGACTCCAGGGGAACACTGAAGCTTTCTTT; CDR3: CASRLQGNTEAFF
D: TRBD1; V: TRBV27; J: TRBJ1-6; DNA: TGTGCCAGCAGTTTGACAGGGCCTTCACCCCTCCACTTT; CDR3: CASSLTGPSPLHF
D: .; V: TRBV19; J: TRBJ1-1; DNA: TGTGCCAGTAGTATAGCTCCAGGAACGAACACTGAAGCTTTCTTT; CDR3: CASSIAPGTNTEAFF
D: TRBD1; V: TRBV28; J: TRBJ1-3; DNA: TGTGCCAGCAGACAGGGGGGTGGAAACACCATATATTTT; CDR3: CASRQGGGNTIYF
D: .; V: TRBV5-6; J: TRBJ1-1; DNA: TGTGCCAGCAGCTTCCGGACAGCCCTTGAAGCTTTCTTT; CDR3: CASSFRTALEAFF
D: .; V: TRBV29-1; J: TRBJ2-1; DNA: TGCAGCGTTGACGGGACTGCGGGCAATGAGCAGTTCTTC; CDR3: CSVDGTAGNEQFF
D: .; V: TRBV11-1; J: TRBJ2-5; DNA: TGTGCCAGCAGCTTGGGGCCAGCCGGCCAAGAGACCCAGTACTTC; CDR3: CASSLGPAGQETQYF
D: .; V: TRBV2; J: TRBJ2-1; DNA: TGTGCCAGCAGCCCCCCTAACTCCTACAATGAGCAGTTCTTC; CDR3: CASSPPNSYNEQFF
D: TRBD1; V: TRBV15; J: TRBJ1-6; DNA: TGTGCCACCAGCGACCGGGACAGGTCTTATTTTTATTCACCCCTCCACTTT; CDR3: CATSDRDRSYFYSPLHF
D: .; V: TRBV15; J: TRBJ2-5; DNA: TGTGCCACCAGCAGAGACGGGACCCAGTACTTC; CDR3: CATSRDGTQYF
D: TRBD2; V: TRBV28; J: TRBJ2-1; DNA: TGTGCCAGCAGTTTACCCACGGGAGGGGGACGTTACAATGAGCAGTTCTTC; CDR3: CASSLPTGGGRYNEQFF
D: .; V: TRBV28; J: TRBJ1-5; DNA: TGTGCCAGCAGTTCGGATCAGGCGCCCCATCAGCCCCAGCATTTT; CDR3: CASSSDQAPHQPQHF
D: TRBD2; V: TRBV19; J: TRBJ2-7; DNA: TGTGCCAGTAGTAATCCCTCGGGGGGATCCTACGAGCAGTACTTC; CDR3: CASSNPSGGSYEQYF
D: .; V: TRBV7-9; J: TRBJ1-1; DNA: TGTGCCAGCAGCTTAGTTCCCCAGGGCTCCGCTGAAGCTTTCTTT; CDR3: CASSLVPQGSAEAFF